The 29 T cell receptor beta chains given below trace back to one sample, sequenced in a study of blood T cell repertoires in COVID-19 (dated by TCRdb to the early 2020s). The library relied on the immunoSEQ multiplex PCR assay. In its TCRdb copy, this immuneACCESS table keeps in-frame sequences only and misses some clones. Where compared with another copy, unresolved V genes explain less than half of these, and the others have no known cause. This sample comprises 40,000 or so clones, just over 85% of them detected only once. The ten largest account for under 5.5% of the sample. The specimen was peripheral blood. These receptors came from a man in his forties with active COVID-19.

V usage is TRBV5-1 and J usage is TRBJ2-7, with 8 positions matching TRBD1. Germline lookup yields CDR1 SGHRS and CDR2 YFSETQ. Germline trimming cut 4 bases from V and 4 bases from J; bases unmatched to any gene: 7. This CDR3 spans 14 amino acids. CDR3: CASSIVGQEYEQYF. As DNA, the CDR3 is TGCGCCAGCAGCATTGTGGGACAGGAGTACGAGCAGTACTTC.

The V and J genes are TRBV5-1 and TRBJ1-1; 7 nucleotides align to TRBD1. The J segment lost 1 base and the V segment lost 3 bases, leaving 6 bases of the junction unmatched. The CDR3 is 15 residues long. In germline, CDR1 is SGHRS, CDR2 YFSETQ. The CDR3 is CASSSQGPRNTEAFF. CDR3 nucleotide sequence: TGCGCCAGCAGCTCACAGGGGCCGAGGAACACTGAAGCTTTCTTT.

This chain links TRBV7-9 with TRBJ2-1, with 9 nucleotides matching TRBD2. Trimming took 5 bases from V and 13 from J; bases not matched to a gene: 18. Germline CDR1 and CDR2: SEHNR and FQNEAQ (reference sequence). The CDR3 totals 16 residues. The CDR3 here is CASSPSGTSNVFEQFF. The CDR3 region has the DNA TGTGCCAGCAGCCCCTCCGGGACTAGCAATGTCTTTGAACAGTTCTTC.

This chain links TRBV6-5 with TRBJ2-1; D possibly corresponds to TRBD2 (7 bases). The ends were cut back, 7 bases at V and 6 bases at J, with 16 bases in the middle. The V gene's germline CDR1 is MNHEY and CDR2 SVGAGI. This CDR3 comprises 14 residues. This CDR3 is CASTSRGGGNEQFF. The CDR3 DNA sequence: TGTGCCAGCACCTCAAGGGGAGGGGGCAATGAGCAGTTCTTC.

The chain links TRBV3-1 (or the pseudogene TRBV3-2) to TRBJ1-4; D is perhaps TRBD1 (5 bases). This CDR3 comprises 14 residues. Germline lookup yields CDR1 LGHDT and CDR2 YNNKEL (reference sequence). Trimming took 0 bases from V and 7 from J, leaving 9 bases between them. CDR3 loop: CASSQDGAVEKLFF. The CDR3 DNA reads TGTGCCAGCAGCCAAGATGGGGCGGTTGAAAAACTGTTTTTT.

The chain joins TRBV10-2 to TRBJ2-1; 9 positions agree with TRBD1. The germline V gene encodes CDR1 WSHSY and CDR2 SAAADI. The CDR3 sequence is 16 residues long. V gave up 2 bases and J gave up 9 bases; unmatched junction bases: 11. CDR3 in DNA: TGCGCCAGCAGTGAGCCGTCCCGGGACAGGGTCGGTGAGCAGTTCTTC. Protein sequence: CASSEPSRDRVGEQFF.

V usage is TRBV7-2 and J usage is TRBJ1-5, with 7 bases identical to TRBD1. The CDR3 extends over 18 amino acids. Looked up from germline, CDR1 is SGHTA and CDR2 is FQGNSA. V dropped 5 bases and J dropped 2; count of bases not matched to a gene: 15. CDR3 sequence: CASSPATDRVFGNQPQHF. CDR3 DNA sequence: TGTGCCAGCAGCCCTGCTACCGACAGGGTGTTTGGCAATCAGCCCCAGCATTTT.

The gene calls are TRBV5-4 and TRBJ2-5, with 7 bases matching TRBD1. V lost 4 bases to trimming and J lost 5 bases; unmatched junction nucleotides: 8. The CDR3 extends over 14 amino acids. CDR1 is SGHNT and CDR2 is YYREEE in the germline V gene (reference sequence). The CDR3 DNA is TGTGCCAGCAGCACCTCGGACAGGAGGGAGACCCAGTACTTC. This sequence encodes CASSTSDRRETQYF.

The chain couples TRBV2 to TRBJ1-3; 8 bases map to TRBD1. The CDR3 totals 16 residues. Germline V gene lookup returns CDR1 SNHLY and CDR2 FYNNEI. With V trimmed by 5 bases and J by 4 bases, 10 bases remained unmatched. CDR3 loop: CASSHTGQGVGNTIYF. The CDR3 bases are TGTGCCAGCAGTCACACAGGACAGGGAGTCGGAAACACCATATATTTT. Full variable domain (remainder filled in from reference TRBV2 and TRBJ1-3): EPEVTQTPSHQVTQMGQEVILRCVPISNHLYFYWYRQILGQKVEFLVSFYNNEISEKSEIFDDQFSVERPDGSNFTLKIRSTKLEDSAMYFCASSHTGQGVGNTIYFGEGSWLTVV.

This rearrangement joins TRBV5-5 to TRBJ2-5; 14 positions agree with TRBD2. The CDR3 is made up of 16 amino acids. V was clipped by 2 bases and J by 5 bases; unmatched bases: 5. Germline V gene sequence: CDR1 SGHKS, CDR2 YYEKEE (reference sequence). The CDR3 reads CASSFRLAGGFETQYF. In nucleotides, the CDR3 is TGTGCCAGCAGCTTCCGACTAGCGGGAGGGTTTGAGACCCAGTACTTC.

The rearrangement uses TRBV28 and TRBJ2-3; TRBD1 might be the D (5 bases). Trimming took 3 bases from V and 4 from J, leaving 14 bases between them. Germline V gene sequence: CDR1 MDHEN, CDR2 SYDVKM. The CDR3 is 15 amino acids. The CDR3, as DNA: TGTGCCAGCAGTTTGGCGTTTAGGGGCGCAGATACGCAGTATTTT. It specifies CASSLAFRGADTQYF.

The genes are TRBV19 and TRBJ2-3, with 8 bases identical to TRBD1. With V trimmed by 3 bases and J by 1 base, 6 bases remained unmatched. This CDR3 contains 16 residues. CDR1 and CDR2 (germline): LNHDA, SQIVND (reference sequence). The chain's CDR3 is CASSIDQGAGTDTQYF. The CDR3 nucleotides are TGTGCCAGTAGTATTGATCAGGGGGCAGGCACAGATACGCAGTATTTT.

V and J are TRBV4-1 and TRBJ2-3, with D possibly TRBD2 on 6 matching bases. The CDR3 is made up of 17 amino acids. The germline CDR1 and CDR2 sequences are MGHRA and YSYEKL. The V end lost 1 base, the J end lost 0 bases, and 14 bases lay between the germline ends. The CDR3 DNA sequence: TGCGCCAGCAGCCAAGGACCGCTAGCGCGAAGCACAGATACGCAGTATTTT. Translated, it gives CASSQGPLARSTDTQYF.

This CDR3 reads CASSARQGPYEQYF. The DNA of the CDR3 is TGTGCCAGCAGCGCCCGACAGGGTCCCTACGAGCAGTACTTC. The chain employs TRBV9 and TRBJ2-7; TRBD1 aligns across 7 bases. With V trimmed by 3 bases and J by 2 bases, 5 bases remained unmatched. CDR1 SGDLS and CDR2 YYNGEE come from the germline V gene. The CDR3 covers 14 residues.

V usage is TRBV19 and J usage is TRBJ2-1, with 8 bases lining up with TRBD2. The germline V gene has CDR1 LNHDA and CDR2 SQIVND (reference sequence). CDR3 length: 14 amino acids. The V and J ends lost 6 bases and 9 bases, in that order; junction bases with no gene match: 10. The CDR3 loop is CASSPTSAYSEQFF. DNA for the CDR3: TGTGCCAGTAGCCCGACTAGCGCCTATAGTGAGCAGTTCTTC.

This clone was picked up one time. The chain recombines TRBV7-3 with TRBJ2-1, with D tentatively TRBD2 (6 bases). The V end was cut by 2 bases, the J end by 9 bases, with 17 bases between. Germline CDR1 SGHTA, CDR2 FQGTGA. The CDR3 extends over 15 amino acids. CDR3 bases: TGTGCCAGCAGCTTAGGACGGGGGTCTGTTTTTGAGCAGTTCTTC. Translation: CASSLGRGSVFEQFF.

V usage is TRBV29-1 and J usage is TRBJ2-1; 8 bases fit TRBD2. V shed 3 bases, J shed 9 bases, and the junction held 7 bases outside the gene matches. The CDR3 contains 13 residues. Germline V lookup: CDR1 SQVTM, CDR2 ANQGSEA. CDR3 in amino acids: CSVEVGSGVEQFF. In DNA, the CDR3 is TGCAGCGTTGAGGTCGGTAGCGGGGTTGAGCAGTTCTTC.

This clone was picked up a small number of times. V usage is TRBV6-1 and J usage is TRBJ2-7; tentative D call: TRBD1 (6 bases). The CDR3 length is 15 residues. The germline CDR1 and CDR2 sequences are MNHNS and SASEGT. V shed 1 base and J shed 0 bases, with 10 bases lying between them. CDR3 protein: CASSEDRGSSYEQYF. As DNA, the CDR3 is TGTGCCAGCAGTGAAGATAGGGGGAGCTCCTACGAGCAGTACTTC.

This clone was counted between two and nine times. This chain uses TRBV19 with TRBJ2-1; no clear D gene. The CDR3 has 15 amino acids. Germline V gene data show CDR1 as LNHDA and CDR2 as SQIVND (reference sequence). Deletions cut 1 base from V and 1 base from J, with 8 bases between. CDR3 loop: CASSIAPSSYNEQFF. CDR3 sequence (DNA): TGTGCCAGTAGTATAGCCCCTAGTTCCTACAATGAGCAGTTCTTC.

This chain uses TRBV27 with TRBJ2-1; TRBD2 might be the D (5 bases). The CDR3 has 15 residues. V lost 6 bases and J lost 6, with 18 bases in between. Germline V CDR1 and CDR2: MNHEY, SMNVEV (reference sequence). CDR3 sequence reads: CASSPRGLVGNEQFF. In nucleotides, the CDR3 is TGTGCCAGCAGCCCCCGAGGGTTGGTTGGCAATGAGCAGTTCTTC.

The table lists this clone with a count of one. The chain joins TRBV4-1 to TRBJ1-6; D perhaps matches TRBD1 (6 bases). The CDR3 totals 21 residues. Trimming shortened V by 0 bases and J by 5 bases, and 26 bases separated the two germline ends. Germline values: CDR1 MGHRA, CDR2 YSYEKL. The DNA of the CDR3 is TGCGCCAGCAGCCAAGATACCCCCCCCCAGGGGTCGTACTTCCATAATTCACCCCTCCACTTT. This gives the protein CASSQDTPPQGSYFHNSPLHF.

This chain joins TRBV5-6 and TRBJ2-7; maybe TRBD2 (6 bases). Trimming removed 5 bases from V and 2 bases from J, with 14 bases in between. CDR1 and CDR2 from the germline V gene are SGHDT and YYEEEE. The CDR3 consists of 14 residues. DNA of the CDR3: TGTGCCAGCAGGAACGGTGCGGGACCCTACGAGCAGTACTTC. Translation gives CASRNGAGPYEQYF.

The chain carries TRBV27 and TRBJ1-5, with D perhaps TRBD1 (5 bases). CDR3 length equals 14 residues. In germline, CDR1 is MNHEY, CDR2 SMNVEV (reference sequence). V lost 3 bases, J lost 5 bases, and 11 bases lay in between. The CDR3 sequence: CASSFGSGDQPQHF. CDR3 in DNA: TGTGCCAGCAGTTTTGGATCGGGGGATCAGCCCCAGCATTTT.

The chain uses TRBV6-5 and TRBJ1-3; 7 bases match TRBD1. The V and J ends lost 4 bases and 2 bases, in that order; junction bases with no gene match: 2. The V gene's germline CDR1 is MNHEY and CDR2 SVGAGI. The CDR3 has 14 amino acids. This chain's CDR3 is CASSFQGAGNTIYF. In DNA form, the CDR3 reads TGTGCCAGCAGTTTCCAGGGGGCTGGAAACACCATATATTTT.

V is TRBV18 and J is TRBJ2-7; 9 positions agree with TRBD2. This CDR3 has 16 residues. Looked up from germline, CDR1 is KGHSH and CDR2 is LQKENI. Trimming cost V 3 bases and J 0 bases; bases outside gene matches: 6. The CDR3: CASSPLAGRSSYEQYF. The CDR3 DNA is TGTGCCAGCTCACCTCTAGCGGGAAGGAGCTCCTACGAGCAGTACTTC.

The CDR3 nucleotides are TGTGCCAGCAGCCTTAGCGGGAGTGCAAATGAGCAGTTCTTC. This codes for CASSLSGSANEQFF. This chain joins TRBV9 and TRBJ2-1, with 9 positions matching TRBD2. V shed 4 bases, J shed 7 bases, and the junction held 6 bases outside the gene matches. CDR3 length: 14 residues. CDR1 SGDLS and CDR2 YYNGEE come from the germline V gene. Full variable domain (missing parts from reference TRBV9 and TRBJ2-1): DSGVTQTPKHLITATGQRVTLRCSPRSGDLSVYWYQQSLDQGLQFLIQYYNGEERAKGNILERFSAQQFPDLHSELNLSSLELGDSALYFCASSLSGSANEQFFGPGTRLTVL.

CDR3 loop: CASSPSQGAAHEQYF. In nucleotides, the CDR3 is TGTGCCAGCTCACCATCGCAGGGGGCAGCCCACGAGCAGTACTTC. The chain links TRBV18 to TRBJ2-7; TRBD1 matches at 8 bases. This CDR3 comprises 15 residues. Germline loops: CDR1 KGHSH, CDR2 LQKENI. Trimming cost V 2 bases and J 5 bases; bases outside gene matches: 8.

The chain employs TRBV6-6 and TRBJ2-1, with TRBD1 identical over 8 bases. Germline V gene lookup returns CDR1 MNHNY and CDR2 SVGAGI (reference sequence). Unmatched junction bases numbered 7, after V lost 7 bases and J lost 8 bases. The CDR3 contains 13 residues. The CDR3 loop reads CASTSRGPDEQFF. The CDR3 nucleotides read TGTGCCAGCACCTCCAGGGGGCCAGATGAGCAGTTCTTC.

This sequence joins TRBV18 and TRBJ1-1; D remains unclear. Germline V gene sequence: CDR1 KGHSH, CDR2 LQKENI. The CDR3 sequence is 14 residues long. V lost 3 bases and J lost 1, with 9 bases in between. This CDR3 is CASSPGAQNTEAFF. CDR3 DNA sequence: TGTGCCAGCTCACCGGGCGCTCAGAACACTGAAGCTTTCTTT.